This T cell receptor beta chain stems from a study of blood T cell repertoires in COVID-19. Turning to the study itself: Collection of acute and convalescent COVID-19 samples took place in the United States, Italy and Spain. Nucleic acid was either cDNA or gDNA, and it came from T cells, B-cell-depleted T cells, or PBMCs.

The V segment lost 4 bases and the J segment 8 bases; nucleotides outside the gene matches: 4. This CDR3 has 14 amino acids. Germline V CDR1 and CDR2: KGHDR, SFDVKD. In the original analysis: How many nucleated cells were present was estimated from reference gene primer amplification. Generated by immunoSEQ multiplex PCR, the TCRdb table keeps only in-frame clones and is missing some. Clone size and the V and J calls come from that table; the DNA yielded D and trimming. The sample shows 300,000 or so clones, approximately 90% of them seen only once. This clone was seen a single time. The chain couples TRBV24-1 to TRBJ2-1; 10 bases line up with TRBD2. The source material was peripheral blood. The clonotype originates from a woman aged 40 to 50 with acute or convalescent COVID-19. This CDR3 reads CATSDGTSVYEQFF. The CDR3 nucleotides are TGTGCCACCAGTGACGGGACTAGCGTCTATGAGCAGTTCTTC.